This TCR beta chain comes out of a study of T cell repertoires in cytomegalovirus infection (dated by TCRdb to about 2019). For the wider study: Alongside well-studied HLA-B-restricted epitopes, the peptide stimulations were aimed at recently identified HLA-C-restricted CMV epitopes, whose presentation resists viral immunomodulation. Donor HLA type was relevant to the analysis, because carriage of CMV infection together with the matching HLA type was indicated by public TCR beta signatures. Here is what the overall study found, with its caveats: Cumulative frequency of public TCR beta family members discriminated carriers of CMV infection plus the relevant HLA type in this cohort and an independent roughly 320-donor cohort. The ex vivo response was dominated by HLA-C-restricted CMV-specific TCR beta clonotypes, which also provided the single most frequent clonotype in two of eight donors.

In the paper's terms, the treatment or condition label means: in vitro stimulation with specific CMV peptide epitopes to enrich CMV-specific T cells. The table lists this clonotype with a few counts. It has no known antigen specificity. There are no base qualities to consult, and no much larger clone falls within one base. The germline V gene encodes CDR1 MNHEY and CDR2 SMNVEV (reference sequence). Compared with germline, V lacks 10 bases and J lacks 4 bases; bases without a gene match: 6. The CDR3 contains 15 residues, cysteine and phenylalanine counted. The only DNA kept is the CDR3, 45 bases in frame from the first base. The run used an Illumina HiSeq 1500. The public reads were run again by TCRdb, first through fastp at Q25 and then through MiXCR, and only productive beta chains were kept. Rows merge per CDR3 protein into single entries with the most common DNA and genes. The table for this sample lists about 69,000 distinct CDR3 sequences; 25% to 30% of them were counted only once. About 60% of the sample comes from the top ten.

This sequence uses TRBV27 and TRBJ2-6; 11 junctional bases match TRBD1. The sequencing used CD8+ T cells from cultured PBMCs, collected from culture after CMV antigen stimulation. This sequence was found in a human donor in good health (CMV status not recorded). Some clones in this sample may be carry-over from other donors' samples. The nucleotide sequence reads as follows: TGTGCCACCGGGACAGGGGGTTCCGGGGCCAACGTCCTGACTTTC. Translated, it reads CATGTGGSGANVLTF.